Given below is one T cell receptor (beta chain) in context. What antigen it recognizes has not been identified. Base qualities were left out, and no much larger clone turns up one base away. The sample's time point label, in plain terms: persistent/refractory GD, antithyroid drugs over 5 years with positive TRAb. RNA was extracted from PBMCs in TRIzol for both TCR sequencing and RNA sequencing. The diagnosis of Graves' disease followed American Thyroid Association guidelines. The patients came from an endocrinology department in Xi'an, China. Each patient gave roughly 8.4 milliliters of peripheral blood, collected in an EDTA anticoagulant tube. Ficoll Paque Plus density gradient separation was used to isolate PBMCs, and no further T cell sorting was performed. An Agilent 2100 Bioanalyzer and agarose gel were used to check RNA quality, while a NanoDrop 2000 measured RNA concentration. Per the germline V gene, MNHEY is the CDR1 and SVGEGT is the CDR2. The CDR3 holds 21 amino acids from the cysteine to the phenylalanine. Only the CDR3 DNA is retained, 63 bases long and in frame from the first base. V loses 0 bases of germline sequence and J loses 0 bases, and the interval between the two ends is 23 bases.

The library was generated by multiplex PCR. TCRdb records Illumina HiSeq 4000 as the sequencer. CDR3 regions were amplified by Arm-PCR with iRepertoire HTBI primers to construct TCR beta libraries. Before sequencing, the PCR products underwent gel purification. Per the authors' processing: Gene usage analysis of CDR3 amino acid clonotypes relied on the roughly 60 TRBV and over 13 TRBJ segments identified across samples. COPE and FqMerger were used to merge filtered high-quality paired reads into contigs. BLAST was used to align contigs to the IMGT TRBV, TRBD and TRBJ reference genes, and CDR3 was defined following IMGT. Clonotypes above 0.1% frequency were classified as highly expanded clones. Shannon entropy was used to measure repertoire diversity, and the Gini coefficient was used to measure V-J evenness. Clonotypes shared by more than one individual were considered public. Starting from the raw public reads, TCRdb applied fastp trimming at Q25, assembled clones with MiXCR and retained in-frame beta chains. Rows are combined by CDR3 protein, so each entry shows the most common genes and DNA. The V and J calls, along with clone size, are taken from TCRdb and not from the paper's own processing. The sample data list about 660,000 distinct CDR3 sequences, and 30% of these were observed just once. The ten largest make up 40% to 55% of the sample.

This specimen belongs to a study of regulatory T cells in long-lasting Graves disease (dated by TCRdb to 2020 to 2023). Concerning the study at large: Persistent Graves' disease was defined as antithyroid drug treatment for over 5 years with persistently positive TSH receptor autoantibodies. The study was registered as a clinical trial and conducted in China. Persistent Graves' disease patients in the clinical cohort had taken antithyroid drugs for roughly ten years on average. Patients with persistent Graves' disease were compared with patients with newly diagnosed Graves' disease using TCR sequencing and RNA sequencing of peripheral blood. TCR sequencing covered 13 persistent and 20 newly diagnosed Graves' disease patients, around 35 samples in total.

Points the paper makes about the study in general: Only the TCR beta chain was sequenced and analyzed. Only peripheral blood was studied, because thyroid tissue, the primary lesion, was inaccessible. Persistent Graves' disease patients showed lower TCR Shannon entropy and fewer highly expanded clones than newly diagnosed patients, suggesting clonal expansion. As a limitation, the authors acknowledged that the small sample size may reduce accuracy. A larger number of public clonotypes was shared among persistent patients (approximately 3,000) than among newly diagnosed patients (approximately 1,000). Persistent disease showed preferential use of TRBV28, TRBJ1-2 and TRBJ2-5, whereas newly diagnosed disease favored TRBV20-1 and TRBJ2-1.

This clonotype originated in a female donor with Graves disease. This chain joins TRBV6-2 or TRBV6-3 to TRBJ2-2, with TRBD2 tentatively as D gene (7 bases match). This sample comprised peripheral blood mononuclear cells (PBMCs), obtained when the disease was refractory, from a patient treated with antithyroid drugs. At the DNA level, the sequence is TGTGCCAGCAGTTACTCGTTTGATATGCGGTTCGGGGGGCCGAACACCGGGGAGCTGTTTTTT. This is translated as CASSYSFDMRFGGPNTGELFF.